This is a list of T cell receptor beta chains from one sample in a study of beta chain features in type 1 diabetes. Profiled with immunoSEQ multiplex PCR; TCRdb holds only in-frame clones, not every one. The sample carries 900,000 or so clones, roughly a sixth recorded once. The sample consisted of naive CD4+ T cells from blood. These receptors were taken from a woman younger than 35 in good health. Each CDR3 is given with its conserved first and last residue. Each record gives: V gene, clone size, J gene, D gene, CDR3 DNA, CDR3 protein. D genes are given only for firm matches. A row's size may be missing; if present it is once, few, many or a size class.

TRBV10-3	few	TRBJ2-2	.	TGTGCCAGCGGGGCCTCTTTAGTGAGGGAGCTGTTTTTT	CASGASLVRELFF
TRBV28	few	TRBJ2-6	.	TGTGCCAGCAGTTACTCAACCCAAGCTGGGGCCAACGTCCTGACTTTC	CASSYSTQAGANVLTF
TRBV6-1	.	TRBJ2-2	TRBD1	TGTGCCAGCAGAACAACAGGGGGCATTGTCGGGGAGCTGTTTTTT	CASRTTGGIVGELFF
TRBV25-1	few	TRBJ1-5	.	TGTGCCAGCAGTGAATCAGGGAATCAGCCCCAGCATTTT	CASSESGNQPQHF
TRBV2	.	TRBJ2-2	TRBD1	TGTGCCAGCAGGGCTGGACAGGGAAAGGCCGGGGAGCTGTTTTTT	CASRAGQGKAGELFF
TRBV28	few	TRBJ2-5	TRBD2	TGTGCCAGCAGTACCGGGGGGGCTCTGGAGACCCAGTACTTC	CASSTGGALETQYF
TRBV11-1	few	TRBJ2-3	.	TGTGCCAGCGGTGCTAGCACAGATACGCAGTATTTT	CASGASTDTQYF
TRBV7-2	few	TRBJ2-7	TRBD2	TGTGCCAGCAGCTTTCTTGCGGGAGGGCCTCTCGAGCAGTACTTC	CASSFLAGGPLEQYF
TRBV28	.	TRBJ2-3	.	TGTGCCACCTCCGGGGGTTGGCTTCACGATACGCAGTATTTT	CATSGGWLHDTQYF
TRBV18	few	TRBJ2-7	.	TGTGCCAGCTCACCATCGACGACGTTCGGCGAGCAGTACTTC	CASSPSTTFGEQYF
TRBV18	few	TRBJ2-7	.	TGTGCCAGCTCACCACAACTTTCGGGCCCGGGGGTAGGCTACGAGCAGTACTTC	CASSPQLSGPGVGYEQYF
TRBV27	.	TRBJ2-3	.	TGTGCCAGCAGTTATTTCGGCACAGATACGCAGTATTTT	CASSYFGTDTQYF
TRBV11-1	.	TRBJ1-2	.	TGTGCCAGCAGTACCGATCCTGTCGATGGCTACACCTTC	CASSTDPVDGYTF
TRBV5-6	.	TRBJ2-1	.	TGTGCCAGCAGCTTTGAGGCCCGGGCTTGGTACAATGAGCAGTTCTTC	CASSFEARAWYNEQFF
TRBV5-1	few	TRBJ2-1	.	TGCGCCAGCAGCCTGAGGAGGGCGGGAAACAATGAGCAGTTCTTC	CASSLRRAGNNEQFF
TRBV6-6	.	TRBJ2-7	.	TGTGCCAGCAGTTACGGGAGAGGGTACCTCCAGTACTTC	CASSYGRGYLQYF
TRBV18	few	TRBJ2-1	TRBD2	TGTGCCAGCTCACCGGCCTCTAGCGGGAGACTCGATGAGCAGTTCTTC	CASSPASSGRLDEQFF
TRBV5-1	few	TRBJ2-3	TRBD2	TGCGCCAGCAGGCCGTTGACTAGCGGGAGGAGCACAGATACGCAGTATTTT	CASRPLTSGRSTDTQYF
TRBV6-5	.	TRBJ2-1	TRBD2	TGTGCCAGTAGGAGACTAGCGGGAGCAAATGAGCAGTTCTTC	CASRRLAGANEQFF
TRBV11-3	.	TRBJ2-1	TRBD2	TGTGCCAGCAGCTTTGTAGCGGGAAATGAGCAGTTCTTC	CASSFVAGNEQFF
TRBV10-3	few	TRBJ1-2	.	TGTGCCATCAGCGCCGGGGAACACAGGGAAAACTATGGCTACACCTTC	CAISAGEHRENYGYTF
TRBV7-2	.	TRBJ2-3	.	TGTGCCAGCGGCCCTCCGGACAGAAGTGCGCAGTATTTT	CASGPPDRSAQYF
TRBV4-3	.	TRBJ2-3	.	TGCGCCAGCAGCCAAGATCAGGCGGCAGGGGTGACAGATACGCAGTATTTT	CASSQDQAAGVTDTQYF
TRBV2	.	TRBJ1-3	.	TGTGCCAGCAGTGAAGTAGTCACCATATATTTT	CASSEVVTIYF
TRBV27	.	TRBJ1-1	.	TGTGCCAGCAGTCTGCGCGGCCGGAACACTGAAGCTTTCTTT	CASSLRGRNTEAFF
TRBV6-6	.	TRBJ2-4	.	TGTGCCAGCAGGACTGTAGCCAAAAACATTCAGTACTTC	CASRTVAKNIQYF
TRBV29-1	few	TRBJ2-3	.	TGCAGCGTTAAAGGGACAACTGGCACAGATACGCAGTATTTT	CSVKGTTGTDTQYF
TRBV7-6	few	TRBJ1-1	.	TGTGCCAGCAGCTTAGTTGAAGGGACTGAAGCTTTCTTT	CASSLVEGTEAFF
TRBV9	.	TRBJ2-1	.	TGTGCCAGCAGCGTAGGAGGAGGGATATACAATGAGCAGTTCTTC	CASSVGGGIYNEQFF
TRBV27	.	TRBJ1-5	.	TGTGCCACCTCGGTCGGCGGCAATCAGCCCCAGCATTTT	CATSVGGNQPQHF
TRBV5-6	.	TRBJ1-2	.	TGTGCCAGCAGCTCCCGCGCGGTGATTAACTATGGCTACACCTTC	CASSSRAVINYGYTF
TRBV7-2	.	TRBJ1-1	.	TGTGCCAGCAGCTTAGTTCCCTCCTTGACTGAAGCTTTCTTT	CASSLVPSLTEAFF
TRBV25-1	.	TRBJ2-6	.	TGTGCCAGCAGTGGTGACTATTCTGGGGCCAACGTCCTGACTTTC	CASSGDYSGANVLTF
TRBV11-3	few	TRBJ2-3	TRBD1	TGTGCCAGCAGCTTAGCAGGGGGAGATACGCAGTATTTT	CASSLAGGDTQYF
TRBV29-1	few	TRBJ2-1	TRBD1	TGCAGCGTTGATAGGGGGCAGGGGTATGAGCAGTTCTTC	CSVDRGQGYEQFF
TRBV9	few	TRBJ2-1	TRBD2	TGTGCCAGCAGCGTAGGCCTAGCGGGTGAGCAGTTCTTC	CASSVGLAGEQFF
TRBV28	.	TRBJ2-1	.	TGTGCCAGCAGTTTTGGGGGGAGCGGCACTAGAAAGTTCTTC	CASSFGGSGTRKFF
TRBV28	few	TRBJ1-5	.	TGTGCCAGCAGTCCCCTCAGGGAGCCCCAGCATTTT	CASSPLREPQHF